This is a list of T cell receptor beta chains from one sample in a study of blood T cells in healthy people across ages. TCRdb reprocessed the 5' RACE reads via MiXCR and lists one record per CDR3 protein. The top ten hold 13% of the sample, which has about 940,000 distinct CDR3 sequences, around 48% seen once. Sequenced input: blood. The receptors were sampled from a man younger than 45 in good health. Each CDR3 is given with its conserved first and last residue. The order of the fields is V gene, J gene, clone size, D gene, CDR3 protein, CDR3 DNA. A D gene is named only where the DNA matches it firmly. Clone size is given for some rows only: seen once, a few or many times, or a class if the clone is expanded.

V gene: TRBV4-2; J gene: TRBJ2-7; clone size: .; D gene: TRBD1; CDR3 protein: CASSQPWTGEYEQYF; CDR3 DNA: TGTGCCAGCAGCCAACCATGGACAGGGGAGTACGAGCAGTACTTC
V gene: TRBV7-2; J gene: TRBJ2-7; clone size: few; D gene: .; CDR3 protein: CASSRTGGGDYEQYF; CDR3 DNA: TGTGCCAGCAGCCGGACTGGAGGGGGCGACTACGAGCAGTACTTC
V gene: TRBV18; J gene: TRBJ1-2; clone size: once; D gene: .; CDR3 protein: CASSPGDLLGHGYTF; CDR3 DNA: TGTGCCAGCTCACCAGGGGACCTATTAGGCCATGGCTACACCTTC
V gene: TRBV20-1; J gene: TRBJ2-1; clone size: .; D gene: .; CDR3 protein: CSARQGASSYNEQFF; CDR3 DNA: TGCAGTGCTAGGCAGGGCGCCAGCTCCTACAATGAGCAGTTCTTC
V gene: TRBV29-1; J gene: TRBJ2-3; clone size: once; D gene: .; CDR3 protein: CSVAVGQRTDTQYF; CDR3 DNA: TGCAGCGTTGCTGTCGGACAGCGCACAGATACGCAGTATTTT
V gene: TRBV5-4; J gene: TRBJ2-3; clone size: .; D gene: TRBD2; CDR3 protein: CASSAGLAGFTDTQYF; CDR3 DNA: TGTGCCAGCAGCGCCGGACTAGCGGGGTTCACAGATACGCAGTATTTT
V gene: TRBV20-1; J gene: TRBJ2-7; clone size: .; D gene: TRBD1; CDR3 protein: CSAAFGTGPYEQYF; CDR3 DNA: TGCAGTGCCGCCTTTGGGACAGGGCCCTACGAGCAGTACTTC
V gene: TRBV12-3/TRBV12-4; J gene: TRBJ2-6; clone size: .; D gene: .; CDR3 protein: CASRTFSGANVLTF; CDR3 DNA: TGTGCCAGCAGGACCTTTTCTGGGGCCAACGTCCTGACTTTC
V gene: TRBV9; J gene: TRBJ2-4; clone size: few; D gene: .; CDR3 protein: CASSVAGGPGENIQYF; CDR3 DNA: TGTGCCAGCAGCGTAGCTGGGGGGCCGGGAGAAAACATTCAGTACTTC
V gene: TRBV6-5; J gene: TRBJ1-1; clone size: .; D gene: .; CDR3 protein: CASSDKGWGEAFF; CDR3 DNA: TGTGCCAGCAGTGACAAGGGATGGGGCGAAGCTTTCTTT
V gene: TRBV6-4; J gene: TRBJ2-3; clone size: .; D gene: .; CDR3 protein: CASSEDGTIADTQYF; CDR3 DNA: TGTGCCAGCAGTGAGGATGGGACGATCGCAGATACGCAGTATTTT
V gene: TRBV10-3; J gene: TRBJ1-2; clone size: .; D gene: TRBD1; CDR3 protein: CAISVTGGSNYGYTF; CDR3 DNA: TGTGCCATCAGTGTCACAGGGGGGTCTAACTATGGCTACACCTTC
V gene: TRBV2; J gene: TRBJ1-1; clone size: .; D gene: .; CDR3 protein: CASSEAQPSNTEAFF; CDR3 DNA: TGTGCCAGCAGTGAAGCGCAGCCGTCGAACACTGAAGCTTTCTTT
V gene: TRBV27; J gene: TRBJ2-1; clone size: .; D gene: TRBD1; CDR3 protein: CASSLSGTGDHNEQFF; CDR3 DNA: TGTGCCAGCAGTTTATCCGGGACAGGGGACCACAATGAGCAGTTCTTC
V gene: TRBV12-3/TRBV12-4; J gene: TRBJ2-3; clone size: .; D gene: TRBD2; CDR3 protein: CASSPAGTSDGTDTQYF; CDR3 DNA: TGTGCCAGCAGTCCCGCCGGGACTAGCGATGGCACAGATACGCAGTATTTT
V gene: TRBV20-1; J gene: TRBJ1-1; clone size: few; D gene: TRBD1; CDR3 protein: CSARTGQGFGTEAFF; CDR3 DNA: TGCAGTGCTAGGACGGGACAGGGGTTCGGCACTGAAGCTTTCTTT
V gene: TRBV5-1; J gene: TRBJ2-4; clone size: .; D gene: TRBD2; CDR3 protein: CASSLGLLAGAGKAKNIQYF; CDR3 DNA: TGCGCCAGCAGCCTTGGTTTGCTAGCGGGGGCTGGGAAAGCCAAAAACATTCAGTACTTC
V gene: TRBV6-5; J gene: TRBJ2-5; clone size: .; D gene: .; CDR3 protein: CASSRNGYTETQYF; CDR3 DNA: TGTGCCAGCAGTCGCAACGGGTACACAGAGACCCAGTACTTC